A single sample is the source of the 27 T cell receptor beta chains below, sequenced in a study of CD8 T cells in ankylosing spondylitis. Findings and limits, study-wide: The study identified a TCR beta motif of several highly homologous variants that appeared characteristic of ankylosing spondylitis blood.

No antigens are known for them. TCRdb processed the 5' RACE reads anew with MiXCR; each CDR3 protein has one entry. The sample lists 700,000 to 850,000 distinct CDR3 sequences; roughly 12% were seen once. The sequenced material came from blood, either unsorted or a sorted T cell fraction (not recorded which). The receptors here all came from a male donor with ankylosing spondylitis.

This clonotype was seen repeatedly, ten times or more. The chain is built from TRBV7-2 and TRBJ2-7; D is perhaps TRBD1 (5 bases). The germline V gene has CDR1 SGHTA and CDR2 FQGNSA. V was trimmed by 1 base and J by 3 bases, leaving 13 bases between them. The CDR3 is made up of 15 amino acids. CDR3 sequence: CASSLGATVSYEQYF. The CDR3 DNA reads TGTGCCAGCAGCTTAGGGGCGACAGTAAGCTACGAGCAGTACTTC.

This clonotype was detected only a few times. This chain links TRBV20-1 with TRBJ2-5; D unresolved. CDR1 is DFQATT and CDR2 is SNEGSKA in the germline V gene (reference sequence). V lost 1 base and J 1 base, leaving 10 bases between the germline ends. The CDR3 sequence is 14 residues long. This CDR3 reads CSARGGPTQETQYF. As DNA, the CDR3 is TGCAGTGCTAGAGGTGGACCCACCCAAGAGACCCAGTACTTC.

This clonotype was recorded many times. The chain links TRBV10-3 to TRBJ2-7; TRBD1 aligns across 9 bases. The CDR3 runs 14 residues. CDR1 and CDR2 (germline): ENHRY, SYGVKD. The junction had 8 bases not matched to a gene; V was cut back by 5 bases and J by 6 bases. The CDR3 spells CAISSGQGDREQYF. CDR3 DNA: TGTGCCATCAGTTCGGGACAGGGAGACCGCGAGCAGTACTTC.

The table lists this clonotype with many counts. The chain recombines TRBV11-2 with TRBJ2-2; TRBD2 matches at 7 bases. This CDR3 spans 16 amino acids. Trimming at V came to 1 base and at J to 0 bases, leaving 2 bases not matched to a gene. Germline CDR1 reads SGHAT; CDR2 reads FQNNGV. In DNA, the CDR3 is TGTGCCAGCAGCTTAGCCGGACTAGCGAACACCGGGGAGCTGTTTTTT. It translates to CASSLAGLANTGELFF. The full variable domain, its missing parts supplied by reference TRBV11-2 and TRBJ2-2, is EAGVAQSPRYKIIEKRQSVAFWCNPISGHATLYWYQQILGQGPKLLIQFQNNGVVDDSQLPKDRFSAERLKGVDSTLKIQPAKLEDSAVYLCASSLAGLANTGELFFGEGSRLTVL.

This clonotype was counted between two and nine times. The rearrangement joins TRBV7-2 to TRBJ2-1, with D unresolved. Per the germline V gene, CDR1 is SGHTA and CDR2 is FQGNSA. Trimming pared 4 bases from V and 7 bases from J, leaving 17 bases between. The CDR3 is 15 residues long. The CDR3 here is CASSSAGVRRNEQFF. The CDR3 region has the DNA TGTGCCAGCAGCTCGGCCGGAGTCAGGCGAAATGAGCAGTTCTTC.

This chain joins TRBV20-1 and TRBJ2-6, with D unclear. Germline lookup yields CDR1 DFQATT and CDR2 SNEGSKA (reference sequence). The CDR3 is 12 residues long. V lost 5 bases, J lost 4 bases, and 6 bases lay in between. The DNA of the CDR3 is TGCAGTGCTCCGGCAGGGGCCAACGTCCTGACTTTC. Translation gives CSAPAGANVLTF.

The gene calls are TRBV5-1 and TRBJ1-1; 12 nucleotides match TRBD1. Germline V lookup: CDR1 SGHRS, CDR2 YFSETQ. The CDR3 loop spans 17 amino acids. Trimming cost V 0 bases and J 0 bases; bases outside gene matches: 3. CDR3 residues: CASSLAGTGGMNTEAFF. The DNA for the CDR3 is TGCGCCAGCAGCTTGGCCGGGACAGGGGGCATGAACACTGAAGCTTTCTTT.

This clonotype has more than one count but fewer than ten. The chain joins TRBV5-1 to TRBJ2-3, with 9 bases that match TRBD2. J was trimmed by 2 bases and V by 4 bases; bases with no gene match: 14. Germline-derived CDR1 and CDR2 are SGHRS and YFSETQ. The CDR3 length is 18 residues. The CDR3 sequence is CASSAGRSGGSYTDTQYF. CDR3 bases: TGCGCCAGCAGCGCCGGCCGGAGCGGGGGGTCCTACACAGATACGCAGTATTTT.

The J gene is TRBJ1-1, the V gene TRBV5-1; D unclear. The CDR3 runs 13 residues. Trimming shortened V by 2 bases and J by 8 bases, and 13 bases separated the two germline ends. Germline V gives CDR1 SGHRS, CDR2 YFSETQ. CDR3 loop: CASSFGPSREAFF. CDR3 coding DNA: TGCGCCAGCAGCTTTGGCCCATCTCGGGAAGCTTTCTTT.

V gene TRBV11-3 combines with J gene TRBJ1-6; D is unresolved. Trimming removed 5 bases at V and 2 bases at J, with 10 bases between. The CDR3 runs 15 residues. Germline-derived CDR1 and CDR2 are SGHNT and YENEEA. The CDR3 is CASSRTAAYNSPLHF. The CDR3 DNA is TGTGCCAGCAGCCGGACGGCAGCCTATAATTCACCCCTCCACTTT.

This clonotype was seen a few times. V usage is TRBV18 and J usage is TRBJ2-3, with D possibly TRBD2 on 5 matching bases. Germline loops: CDR1 KGHSH, CDR2 LQKENI. This CDR3 region has 16 residues. V lost 4 bases and J 3 bases, leaving 17 bases between the germline ends. The CDR3 nucleotides read TGTGCCAGCTCACGAAATCGGGATATTCGGACAGATACGCAGTATTTT. This translates into CASSRNRDIRTDTQYF.

This clonotype was picked up many times. This sequence joins TRBV20-1 and TRBJ1-1, with 11 bases fitting TRBD1. The CDR3 totals 18 residues. Germline loops: CDR1 DFQATT, CDR2 SNEGSKA (reference sequence). Trimming cost V 0 bases and J 5 bases; bases outside gene matches: 14. The CDR3 region is CSARDQGRTGGADTEAFF. The CDR3 region has the DNA TGCAGTGCTAGAGATCAGGGCAGGACAGGGGGCGCGGATACTGAAGCTTTCTTT.

A few counts support this clonotype. This chain joins TRBV21-1 and TRBJ2-7. TRBV21-1 is noted as a pseudogene. This CDR3 is 18 amino acids long. The CDR3 nucleotides are TGTGCCAGCAGCAAAGCCCTGGACCCTACTACCCTTTCCTACGAGCAGTACTTC. Its translation is CASSKALDPTTLSYEQYF.

This clonotype has at least ten counts. The V and J genes are TRBV6-2 or TRBV6-3 and TRBJ1-1; possible D gene TRBD1, 6 bases. The V gene's germline CDR1 is MNHEY and CDR2 SVGEGT. The CDR3 has 20 residues. The ends were cut back, 0 bases at V and 1 base at J, with 24 bases in the middle. This CDR3 is CASSYSHPRRGRRGNTEAFF. CDR3 DNA: TGTGCCAGCAGTTACTCACATCCCCGTCGGGGGCGGCGGGGGAACACTGAAGCTTTCTTT.

In this sample, this clonotype turned up many times. J is TRBJ1-1 and V is TRBV7-9; no firm D call. CDR3 length: 15 residues. Germline V gene data show CDR1 as SEHNR and CDR2 as FQNEAQ (reference sequence). Trimming took off 1 base at V and 6 bases at J, with 15 bases between the two ends. CDR3 residues: CASSLGAIRRPEAFF. The CDR3 DNA follows: TGTGCCAGCAGCTTAGGTGCCATCCGCAGACCTGAAGCTTTCTTT.

This clonotype was observed at least ten times. The chain has TRBV29-1 and TRBJ2-5; TRBD1 might be the D (7 bases). Germline V gene lookup returns CDR1 SQVTM and CDR2 ANQGSEA. CDR3 length: 14 residues. Trimming stripped 6 bases from V and 1 base from J, with 15 bases between. CDR3 amino acids: CSVTPRDSQETQYF. DNA of the CDR3: TGCAGCGTCACCCCGCGGGACAGCCAAGAGACCCAGTACTTC. Drawing the rest from reference TRBV29-1 and TRBJ2-5, the complete variable domain is SAVISQKPSRDICQRGTSLTIQCQVDSQVTMMFWYRQQPGQSLTLIATANQGSEATYESGFVIDKFPISRPNLTFSTLTVSNMSPEDSSIYLCSVTPRDSQETQYFGPGTRLLVL.

In its sample, this clonotype was seen a few times. The chain recombines TRBV29-1 with TRBJ2-1; 13 bases map to TRBD2. CDR3 length: 14 amino acids. The V and J ends lost 4 bases and 9 bases, in that order; junction bases with no gene match: 6. CDR1 is SQVTM, CDR2 ANQGSEA, per germline. The CDR3 coding sequence is TGCAGCGTTGCCCGACTAGCGGGAGGAGGTGAGCAGTTCTTC. This sequence encodes CSVARLAGGGEQFF.

This clonotype has a handful of counts. The chain has TRBV7-2 and TRBJ2-3; D is unclear. Looked up from germline, CDR1 is SGHTA and CDR2 is FQGNSA. Trimming removed 5 bases at V and 0 bases at J, with 12 bases between. The CDR3 length is 15 residues. Here the CDR3 reads CASSPLSVSTDTQYF. The CDR3 bases are TGTGCCAGCAGCCCCTTGAGCGTAAGCACAGATACGCAGTATTTT.

This chain's CDR3 is CASSLVSAAHTQYF. The CDR3 nucleotides are TGTGCCAGCAGCTTAGTAAGTGCGGCTCATACGCAGTATTTT. The chain is built from TRBV7-2 and TRBJ2-3; unclear D gene. This CDR3 comprises 14 residues. Germline V gene sequence: CDR1 SGHTA, CDR2 FQGNSA. V lost 1 base to trimming and J lost 7 bases, with 12 bases between them.

This chain joins TRBV27 and TRBJ1-5; D is perhaps TRBD1 (6 bases). Per germline, CDR1 MNHEY and CDR2 SMNVEV (reference sequence). There are 17 residues in the CDR3. Trimming removed 6 bases at V and 0 bases at J, with 18 bases between. CDR3 nucleotide sequence: TGTGCCAGCAGAGCCGGGACAACTTTGACTAGCAATCAGCCCCAGCATTTT. Protein: CASRAGTTLTSNQPQHF.

This clonotype was picked up many times. The V and J genes are TRBV24-1 and TRBJ2-2; tentatively, D is TRBD2 (6 bases). The CDR3 runs 15 residues. Deletions cut 9 bases from V and 0 bases from J, with 13 bases between. Per germline, CDR1 KGHDR and CDR2 SFDVKD. The CDR3 spells CATRRGFPNTGELFF. The DNA for the CDR3 is TGTGCCACCCGCCGGGGGTTCCCGAACACCGGGGAGCTGTTTTTT.

This clonotype was picked up many times. The CDR3 loop is CSVGAGREAFF. The DNA of the CDR3 is TGCAGCGTTGGGGCAGGGAGGGAAGCTTTCTTT. The rearrangement links TRBV29-1 to TRBJ1-1; possibly TRBD1 for D (5 bases). Per germline, CDR1 SQVTM and CDR2 ANQGSEA. Trimming cost V 4 bases and J 8 bases, with 11 bases left between them. The CDR3 runs to 11 residues. The full variable domain, with the rest looked up from reference TRBV29-1 and TRBJ1-1, is SAVISQKPSRDICQRGTSLTIQCQVDSQVTMMFWYRQQPGQSLTLIATANQGSEATYESGFVIDKFPISRPNLTFSTLTVSNMSPEDSSIYLCSVGAGREAFFGQGTRLTVV.

This clonotype was observed many times. The J gene is TRBJ1-5, the V gene TRBV20-1; tentative D call: TRBD1 (6 bases). The CDR3 has 13 amino acids. The V end was cut by 8 bases, the J end by 0 bases, with 11 bases between. Germline CDR1 and CDR2: DFQATT and SNEGSKA (reference sequence). The CDR3 bases are TGCAGTACCAAACAGGGTAGCAATCAGCCCCAGCATTTT. Amino acid sequence: CSTKQGSNQPQHF.

A few counts support this clonotype. V and J are TRBV10-1 and TRBJ1-1; D unclear. From germline, CDR1 is WNHNN and CDR2 SYGVQD (reference sequence). The V and J ends lost 10 bases and 0 bases respectively, with 12 bases between them. The CDR3 contains 13 residues. The CDR3 here is CATSRELNTEAFF. CDR3 nucleotide sequence: TGCGCCACAAGCCGGGAATTGAACACTGAAGCTTTCTTT.

This clonotype was seen at least ten times. The chain uses TRBV20-1 and TRBJ1-5, with TRBD1 identical over 8 bases. The V gene end was trimmed by 5 bases and the J gene end by 2 bases; junction bases not matched to a gene: 8. The length of the CDR3 is 15 residues. CDR1 is DFQATT and CDR2 is SNEGSKA in the germline V gene (reference sequence). The CDR3 DNA is TGCAGTGCTTTGGACAGGGACAAGGGCAATCAGCCCCAGCATTTT. It codes for CSALDRDKGNQPQHF.

The chain has TRBV18 and TRBJ1-4, with D uncertain. CDR1 and CDR2 from the germline V gene are KGHSH and LQKENI. V lost 6 bases to trimming and J lost 3 bases, with 11 bases between them. The CDR3 length is 14 residues. CDR3 protein: CASSLVLANEKLFF. Written as DNA, the CDR3 is TGTGCCAGCTCGCTAGTGTTGGCTAATGAAAAACTGTTTTTT.

This clonotype was picked up a small number of times. The J gene is TRBJ2-7, the V gene TRBV20-1, with D tentatively TRBD1 (6 bases). Germline V gene sequence: CDR1 DFQATT, CDR2 SNEGSKA (reference sequence). Deletions cut 6 bases from V and 5 bases from J, with 17 bases between. The CDR3 is made up of 13 amino acids. CDR3 region: CSARDTSHDEQYF. The CDR3 nucleotides read TGCAGTGCCAGGGACACCAGCCACGACGAGCAGTACTTC.